What follows are 16 T cell receptor beta chains derived from one specimen sequenced in a study of T cell clones after liver transplantation (dated by TCRdb to the late 2010s). Libraries were prepared through the immunoSEQ multiplex PCR assay. The clones in this table, taken by TCRdb from immuneACCESS, are in-frame only. Not every clone is retained; where verified, under half of the shortfall comes from an unresolved V gene, and the cause of the rest is unknown. In this sample the table shows about 76,000 clones, approximately 87% of which occur a single time. 2.5% to 3.5% of the sample belongs to the ten largest clones. Sequencing used CD4+ T cells from blood, obtained at the 22-month timepoint. These receptors all stem from a human patient who received a liver transplant. Some T cells seen after a transplant may have their origin in the graft donor.

This chain links TRBV11-2 with TRBJ1-4; no definite D call. The CDR3 length is 12 residues. In germline, CDR1 is SGHAT, CDR2 FQNNGV. Trimming stripped 5 bases from V and 7 bases from J, with 8 bases between. This chain's CDR3 is CASSPGGEKLFF. The CDR3 DNA reads TGTGCCAGCAGCCCCGGAGGTGAAAAACTGTTTTTT.

The chain's CDR3 is CASSLGGQGGETQYF. In DNA form, the CDR3 reads TGTGCCAGCAGCTTAGGCGGACAGGGAGGAGAGACCCAGTACTTC. The chain couples TRBV13 to TRBJ2-5, with TRBD1 matching 8 bases. Germline-derived CDR1 and CDR2 are PRHDT and FYEKMQ (reference sequence). V gave up 0 bases and J gave up 4 bases; unmatched junction bases: 4. The CDR3 sequence is 15 residues long.

The chain links TRBV19 to TRBJ1-2; TRBD1 might be the D (5 bases). CDR3 length: 13 amino acids. Germline CDR1 LNHDA, CDR2 SQIVND (reference sequence). Deletions cut 6 bases from V and 4 bases from J, with 12 bases between. CDR3 sequence: CASRLSTGYGYTF. The CDR3 bases are TGTGCCAGTAGACTAAGCACAGGCTATGGCTACACCTTC. The full variable domain, with the rest looked up from reference TRBV19 and TRBJ1-2, is DGGITQSPKYLFRKEGQNVTLSCEQNLNHDAMYWYRQDPGQGLRLIYYSQIVNDFQKGDIAEGYSVSREKKESFPLTVTSAQKNPTAFYLCASRLSTGYGYTFGSGTRLTVV.

The J gene is TRBJ1-5, the V gene TRBV7-2; 10 nucleotides match TRBD1. Trimming cost V 4 bases and J 4 bases; bases outside gene matches: 13. The germline V gene has CDR1 SGHTA and CDR2 FQGNSA. The CDR3 sequence is 18 residues long. CDR3 DNA: TGTGCCAGCAGCTCCGGCCCGGGACAGGGGAATTGGAATCAGCCCCAGCATTTT. Its protein product is CASSSGPGQGNWNQPQHF.

This clone was detected only once. This chain links TRBV9 with TRBJ2-7, with D possibly being TRBD2 (5 bases). Deletions cut 2 bases from V and 3 bases from J, with 12 bases between. Germline V gene sequence: CDR1 SGDLS, CDR2 YYNGEE. The CDR3 consists of 14 residues. CDR3 nucleotide sequence: TGTGCCAGCAGCGTTAGTAGCGCGGGCTACGAGCAGTACTTC. Its translation is CASSVSSAGYEQYF.

This clone was observed once. V is TRBV7-8 and J is TRBJ2-1; D could derive from TRBD1 or TRBD2 (5 bases each). This CDR3 contains 15 residues. V lost 3 bases, J lost 1 base, and 10 bases lay in between. The germline V gene encodes CDR1 SGHVS and CDR2 FQNEAQ. The CDR3 nucleotides read TGTGCCAGCAGCTTTGACGGGACGTCCTACAATGAGCAGTTCTTC. It codes for CASSFDGTSYNEQFF.

This chain connects TRBV4-2 to TRBJ2-6; D is unclear. Trimming removed 1 base from V and 0 bases from J, with 10 bases in between. This CDR3 is built from 17 residues. The germline gives CDR1 LGHNA, CDR2 YNFKEQ. DNA of the CDR3: TGTGCCAGCAGCCAAGGGATCGGAAACTCTGGGGCCAACGTCCTGACTTTC. Its protein is CASSQGIGNSGANVLTF.

This clone was observed once. The chain employs TRBV5-8 and TRBJ1-1; maybe TRBD1 (5 bases). Between the trimmed V and J ends, which lost 3 bases and 8 bases, there was a span of 11 bases. The CDR3 is made up of 12 amino acids. Germline V gene lookup returns CDR1 SGHTS and CDR2 YDEGEE. CDR3 coding DNA: TGTGCCAGCAGCTCCACAGGAGGCGAAGCTTTCTTT. Protein sequence: CASSSTGGEAFF.

The chain carries TRBV9 and TRBJ2-1, with TRBD1 as a possible D gene (5 bases). Germline V CDR1 and CDR2: SGDLS, YYNGEE. The V end was cut by 2 bases, the J end by 3 bases, with 18 bases between. The CDR3 runs to 17 residues. The CDR3 DNA follows: TGTGCCAGCAGCGTCCCTCTGGCAGGGTCCAACTACAATGAGCAGTTCTTC. Its translation is CASSVPLAGSNYNEQFF. Using reference TRBV9 and TRBJ2-1 for the parts outside the CDR3, the full variable domain is DSGVTQTPKHLITATGQRVTLRCSPRSGDLSVYWYQQSLDQGLQFLIQYYNGEERAKGNILERFSAQQFPDLHSELNLSSLELGDSALYFCASSVPLAGSNYNEQFFGPGTRLTVL.

CDR3 loop: CASSSQGRTDTQYF. The CDR3 coding sequence is TGTGCCAGCTCATCACAGGGTCGCACAGATACGCAGTATTTT. This rearrangement joins TRBV18 to TRBJ2-3; a possible D gene is TRBD1 (6 bases). The germline gives CDR1 KGHSH, CDR2 LQKENI. V dropped 5 bases and J dropped 1 base, with 10 bases sitting between them. This CDR3 comprises 14 residues.

This sequence joins TRBV7-3 and TRBJ2-1; either TRBD1 or TRBD2 may supply D (5 bases each). Germline V CDR1 and CDR2: SGHTA, FQGTGA. The V gene lost 5 bases and the J gene lost 0 bases, with 14 bases spanning the gap. The CDR3 extends over 16 amino acids. CDR3 region: CASSDSGTSSYNEQFF. CDR3 DNA sequence: TGTGCCAGCAGCGACTCCGGGACGAGCTCCTACAATGAGCAGTTCTTC.

This clone occurred a few times. V and J are TRBV2 and TRBJ1-2; D uncertain. The CDR3 is 11 amino acids. Per the germline V gene, CDR1 is SNHLY and CDR2 is FYNNEI. Trimming cost V 3 bases and J 7 bases, with 6 bases left between them. The CDR3 region is CASSESFGYTF. CDR3 sequence (DNA): TGTGCCAGCAGTGAGTCATTTGGCTACACCTTC.

The gene calls are TRBV30 and TRBJ1-2, with 7 bases matching TRBD1. This CDR3 comprises 15 residues. Germline V gene data show CDR1 as GTSNPN and CDR2 as SVGIG (reference sequence). V gave up 5 bases and J gave up 4 bases; unmatched junction bases: 13. The CDR3: CAWCYRDSFVYGYTF. As DNA, the CDR3 is TGTGCCTGGTGCTACCGGGACAGTTTCGTCTATGGCTACACCTTC.

The V call is TRBV12-2, the J call TRBJ2-3; whether TRBD2, the table's D call, matches the DNA was not checked. TRBV12-2 is marked as a pseudogene. The CDR3 runs 12 residues. The CDR3 sequence is CASRPGGRGRLF. DNA for the CDR3: TGTGCAAGTCGCCCCGGGGGACGGGGACGCCTTTTT.

The chain links TRBV28 to TRBJ1-3; D not resolved. Looked up from germline, CDR1 is MDHEN and CDR2 is SYDVKM. The V gene lost 7 bases and the J gene lost 2 bases, with 12 bases spanning the gap. The CDR3 runs 14 residues. In DNA form, the CDR3 reads TGTGCCAGCAAGCCGGGCTCAACTGGAAACACCATATATTTT. This encodes CASKPGSTGNTIYF.

This rearrangement joins TRBV10-1 to TRBJ2-7; D uncertain. V was shortened by 8 bases and J by 3 bases, with 5 bases between the two germline ends. CDR1 is WNHNN, CDR2 SYGVQD, per germline (reference sequence). The CDR3 runs 10 residues. CDR3 sequence (DNA): TGCGCCAGCGGGATCTACGAGCAGTACTTC. Protein sequence: CASGIYEQYF.